A single sample is the source of the 20 T cell receptor beta chains below, sequenced in a study of blood T cell repertoires in COVID-19. The data were produced by immunoSEQ multiplex PCR, yet TCRdb's version contains in-frame clones alone and is incomplete. The sample records 250,000 to 350,000 clones, about 80% being singletons. Sequences were obtained from peripheral blood. The receptors come from a person in their 70s with COVID-19, enrolled during active disease.

This clone was recorded only once. The chain joins TRBV19 to TRBJ2-2; 12 nucleotides line up with TRBD2. CDR1 LNHDA and CDR2 SQIVND come from the germline V gene (reference sequence). V lost 5 bases and J lost 5; bases outside the gene matches: 6. This CDR3 comprises 16 residues. As DNA, the CDR3 is TGTGCCAGTAGTGCAAGACTAGCGGGAGCTACCGGGGAGCTGTTTTTT. It codes for CASSARLAGATGELFF.

The rearrangement uses TRBV7-3 and TRBJ2-1; 7 bases line up with TRBD2. J was trimmed by 3 bases and V by 0 bases; bases with no gene match: 5. The CDR3 is 16 residues long. CDR1 is SGHTA and CDR2 is FQGTGA in the germline V gene. The CDR3 loop is CASSLTGTNHYNEQFF. The CDR3 DNA follows: TGTGCCAGCAGCTTAACGGGGACTAACCACTACAATGAGCAGTTCTTC.

V gene TRBV19 combines with J gene TRBJ1-5, with D perhaps TRBD1 (5 bases). Trimming stripped 0 bases from V and 6 bases from J, with 15 bases between. The CDR3 runs 16 residues. Germline V gene data show CDR1 as LNHDA and CDR2 as SQIVND (reference sequence). This CDR3 reads CASSIDSGRVVQPQHF. The CDR3 DNA sequence: TGTGCCAGTAGTATAGATTCAGGGAGGGTAGTTCAGCCCCAGCATTTT.

The chain recombines TRBV27 with TRBJ1-6; 8 bases agree with TRBD1. V lost 6 bases to trimming and J lost 7 bases; unmatched junction nucleotides: 8. CDR1 is MNHEY and CDR2 is SMNVEV in the germline V gene (reference sequence). This CDR3 is built from 15 residues. DNA of the CDR3: TGTGCCAGCAGAAGATCGACAGGGGAAAATTCACCCCTCCACTTT. Encoded protein: CASRRSTGENSPLHF.

V usage is TRBV24-1 and J usage is TRBJ1-1; D is undetermined. Germline loops: CDR1 KGHDR, CDR2 SFDVKD. The CDR3 loop spans 12 amino acids. CDR3 nucleotide sequence: TGTGCAACAGAACGCCCCTACACTGAAGCTTTCTTT. This codes for CATERPYTEAFF.

This clone was observed a handful of times. One end of the junction does not line up with germline, which may come from a read error. The V call is TRBV6-5, the J call TRBJ2-1; 11 nucleotides agree with TRBD2. The CDR3 length is 16 residues. CDR1 is MNHEY and CDR2 is SVGAGI in the germline V gene. This chain's CDR3 is CASSYLTGTSGNEQFF. The CDR3 nucleotides read TGTGCCAGCAGCTACTTAACCGGGACTAGCGGCAATGAGCAGTTCTTC.

This sequence joins TRBV19 and TRBJ1-2, with a weak D call TRBD1 (6 bases). CDR1 and CDR2 (germline): LNHDA, SQIVND (reference sequence). V lost 6 bases to trimming and J lost 8 bases, with 16 bases between them. The CDR3 runs 13 residues. The CDR3 coding sequence is TGTGCCAGTAGGCTTGACAGGACCGACGGCTACACCTTC. It specifies CASRLDRTDGYTF.

J is TRBJ1-3 and V is TRBV7-2; possible D gene TRBD1, 5 bases. Trimming stripped 1 base from V and 3 bases from J, with 13 bases between. The CDR3 length is 16 residues. Germline values: CDR1 SGHTA, CDR2 FQGNSA. The DNA of the CDR3 is TGTGCCAGCAGCTTAGGATCGGCGGGGCTTGGAAACACCATATATTTT. Translating gives CASSLGSAGLGNTIYF.

The chain has TRBV27 and TRBJ1-5; a possible D gene is TRBD1 (6 bases). This CDR3 comprises 15 residues. The germline V gene encodes CDR1 MNHEY and CDR2 SMNVEV (reference sequence). V was trimmed by 6 bases and J by 5 bases, leaving 17 bases between them. DNA of the CDR3: TGTGCCAGCAGATATCTGGCAGGGGTGGATCAGCCCCAGCATTTT. Amino acids: CASRYLAGVDQPQHF.

The gene calls are TRBV1 and TRBJ2-7; the table's D call of TRBD2 was not tested on the DNA. TRBV1 is classified as a pseudogene. This CDR3 comprises 16 residues. The chain's CDR3 is CTSSQDPGRPSYEQYF. CDR3 nucleotides: TGCACCAGCAGCCAAGACCCCGGGAGACCCTCCTACGAGCAGTACTTC.

The genes are TRBV3-1 (or the pseudogene TRBV3-2) and TRBJ1-1; the match to TRBD1 covers 9 bases. The CDR3 is made up of 15 amino acids. V shed 4 bases and J 5 bases; nucleotides not matched to a gene: 8. CDR1 is LGHDT, CDR2 YNNKEL, per germline (reference sequence). DNA of the CDR3: TGTGCCAGCAGCCTTCCGGGACAGGGAGGTACTGAAGCTTTCTTT. Translating it yields CASSLPGQGGTEAFF.

V gene TRBV10-3 combines with J gene TRBJ1-1; 7 positions agree with TRBD1. The V gene's germline CDR1 is ENHRY and CDR2 SYGVKD. J gave up 8 bases and V 2 bases, and 14 bases lay outside the gene matches. The CDR3 has 16 residues. The CDR3 DNA reads TGTGCCATCAGTGAGACCCAATTGACAGGGCTGGGAGAAGCTTTCTTT. As protein: CAISETQLTGLGEAFF.

The chain is built from TRBV7-3 and TRBJ2-2; the D gene is possibly TRBD2 (6 bases). The CDR3 spans 15 residues. Germline values: CDR1 SGHTA, CDR2 FQGTGA. Trimming removed 2 bases at V and 6 bases at J, with 13 bases between. The CDR3 reads CASSLDRGEAGELFF. The CDR3 DNA follows: TGTGCCAGCAGCTTAGATCGCGGGGAAGCCGGGGAGCTGTTTTTT.

The chain uses TRBV29-1 and TRBJ2-1; TRBD2 matches 10 bases. The germline CDR1 and CDR2 sequences are SQVTM and ANQGSEA. The CDR3 contains 15 residues. With V trimmed by 1 base and J by 7 bases, 7 bases remained unmatched. The CDR3 DNA is TGCAGCGTTGAAGGTACCAGCGGGAGGGGAAATGAGCAGTTCTTC. As protein: CSVEGTSGRGNEQFF.

This chain connects TRBV7-9 to TRBJ2-2, with no clear D. This CDR3 is built from 17 residues. Trimming stripped 2 bases from V and 5 bases from J, with 18 bases between. The germline CDR1 and CDR2 sequences are SEHNR and FQNEAQ (reference sequence). CDR3 DNA sequence: TGTGCCAGCAGCTTAAGCCCAATCGGAGCCAAAACCGGGGAGCTGTTTTTT. It translates to CASSLSPIGAKTGELFF. Supplemented by reference TRBV7-9 and TRBJ2-2, the full variable domain reads DTGVSQNPRHKITKRGQNVTFRCDPISEHNRLYWYRQTLGQGPEFLTYFQNEAQLEKSRLLSDRFSAERPKGSFSTLEIQRTEQGDSAMYLCASSLSPIGAKTGELFFGEGSRLTVL.

This sequence joins TRBV6-5 and TRBJ1-4, with 11 bases aligning to TRBD1. The CDR3 sequence is 15 residues long. Trimming took 6 bases from V and 6 from J; bases not matched to a gene: 6. Germline lookup yields CDR1 MNHEY and CDR2 SVGAGI. CDR3 sequence (DNA): TGTGCCAGCAGGGACAGGGGGCGCCGGGATGAAAAACTGTTTTTT. This encodes CASRDRGRRDEKLFF.

The CDR3 here is CASSDRGGTNEKLFF. CDR3 DNA sequence: TGTGCCAGCAGTGATCGTGGAGGCACTAATGAAAAACTGTTTTTT. The chain is built from TRBV6-4 and TRBJ1-4; no firm D call. Trimming left V 3 bases short and J 2 bases short, with 10 bases between. The CDR3 spans 15 residues. Germline-derived CDR1 and CDR2 are MRHNA and SNTAGT.

J is TRBJ2-1 and V is TRBV7-2, with D possibly being TRBD2 (5 bases). Trimming took 7 bases from V and 15 from J, leaving 16 bases between them. The germline V gene has CDR1 SGHTA and CDR2 FQGNSA. This CDR3 is built from 11 residues. For the CDR3, the DNA is TGTGCCAGCACCTACGGTCCACGGGGGTTCTTC. Translated: CASTYGPRGFF.

The CDR3 DNA sequence: TGTGCCAGCAGTCGCCTAACAGGGATTCAAGAGACCCAGTACTTC. Translation gives CASSRLTGIQETQYF. The chain combines TRBV6-5 with TRBJ2-5; D perhaps matches TRBD1 (6 bases). Germline lookup yields CDR1 MNHEY and CDR2 SVGAGI. This CDR3 is 15 amino acids long. V lost 5 bases and J 2 bases, leaving 15 bases between the germline ends.

This chain connects TRBV30 to TRBJ1-2; TRBD1 might be the D (5 bases). Germline values: CDR1 GTSNPN, CDR2 SVGIG (reference sequence). This CDR3 spans 14 amino acids. Trimming removed 1 base from V and 0 bases from J, with 9 bases in between. This CDR3 reads CAWSGGLANYGYTF. The CDR3 region has the DNA TGTGCCTGGAGTGGGGGACTAGCTAACTATGGCTACACCTTC.